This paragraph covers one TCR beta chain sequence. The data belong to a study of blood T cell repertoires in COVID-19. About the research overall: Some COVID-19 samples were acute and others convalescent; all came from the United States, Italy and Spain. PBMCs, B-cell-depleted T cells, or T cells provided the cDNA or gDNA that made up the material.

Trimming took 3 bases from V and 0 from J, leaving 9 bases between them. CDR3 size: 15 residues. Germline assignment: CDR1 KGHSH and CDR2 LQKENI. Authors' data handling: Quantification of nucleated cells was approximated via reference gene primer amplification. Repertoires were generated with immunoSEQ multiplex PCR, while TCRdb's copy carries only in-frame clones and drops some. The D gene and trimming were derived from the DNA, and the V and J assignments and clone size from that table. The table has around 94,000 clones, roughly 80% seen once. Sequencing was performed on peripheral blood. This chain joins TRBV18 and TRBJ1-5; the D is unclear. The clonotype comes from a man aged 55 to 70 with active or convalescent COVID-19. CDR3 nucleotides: TGTGCCAGCTCACCTAATGAGGGTAGCAATCAGCCCCAGCATTTT. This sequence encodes CASSPNEGSNQPQHF.